Presented here are 26 T cell receptor beta chains from one specimen sequenced in a study of blood T cell repertoires in COVID-19. Using immunoSEQ multiplex PCR, the repertoire was profiled, and TCRdb retains in-frame clones only, with some absent. The data hold about 270,000 clones, with around 84% observed a single time. The sample consisted of peripheral blood. Receptor source: a human donor with COVID-19, enrolled during active disease. The donor label of this sample is uncertain.

V is TRBV5-4 and J is TRBJ2-1; the D is unclear. Germline loops: CDR1 SGHNT, CDR2 YYREEE (reference sequence). The CDR3 covers 16 residues. V lost 3 bases and J 4 bases, leaving 17 bases between the germline ends. DNA of the CDR3: TGTGCCAGCAGCTCACCACCAATCGACTCTTACAATGAGCAGTTCTTC. It yields the protein CASSSPPIDSYNEQFF.

V is TRBV6-6 and J is TRBJ1-2; 7 bases are a match to TRBD1. Germline V CDR1 and CDR2: MNHNY, SVGAGI (reference sequence). The V segment lost 2 bases and the J segment 6 bases; nucleotides outside the gene matches: 9. The CDR3 is made up of 15 amino acids. The CDR3 region is CASSYLTGKRDGYTF. CDR3 nucleotide sequence: TGTGCCAGCAGTTACCTGACAGGGAAGAGAGATGGCTACACCTTC.

The chain combines TRBV7-8 with TRBJ2-1; 8 nucleotides align to TRBD2. The ends lost 2 bases at V and 6 bases at J; junction bases unmatched: 9. The CDR3 has 16 amino acids. Germline lookup yields CDR1 SGHVS and CDR2 FQNEAQ. The CDR3 sequence is CASSLRSGRNGNEQFF. The CDR3 DNA reads as TGTGCCAGCAGCTTAAGGAGCGGGAGAAATGGCAATGAGCAGTTCTTC.

V gene TRBV28 combines with J gene TRBJ1-5; TRBD1 matches at 10 bases. Germline CDR1 and CDR2: MDHEN and SYDVKM. There are 14 residues in the CDR3. The V and J ends lost 7 bases and 6 bases, in that order; junction bases with no gene match: 6. The CDR3 loop is CASTRDRGSQPQHF. The CDR3 DNA is TGTGCCAGCACCCGGGACAGGGGTTCTCAGCCCCAGCATTTT.

The chain combines TRBV7-2 with TRBJ2-1, with 8 bases that match TRBD2. The CDR3 has 16 residues. The junction had 11 bases not matched to a gene; V was cut back by 4 bases and J by 6 bases. The germline gives CDR1 SGHTA, CDR2 FQGNSA. CDR3 sequence (DNA): TGTGCCAGCAGCTACACAAGCGGGAGAGGGGGCAATGAGCAGTTCTTC. Its protein is CASSYTSGRGGNEQFF.

The gene calls are TRBV5-4 and TRBJ2-5; a weak D match, TRBD1 (5 bases). CDR3 length: 13 residues. Germline V lookup: CDR1 SGHNT, CDR2 YYREEE (reference sequence). Trimming took off 4 bases at V and 2 bases at J, with 9 bases between the two ends. The CDR3 region is CASSARQQETQYF. Here the CDR3 DNA reads TGTGCCAGCAGCGCCCGACAGCAAGAGACCCAGTACTTC.

The chain recombines TRBV14 with TRBJ2-7; the D is unclear. Between the trimmed V and J ends, which lost 0 bases and 3 bases, there was a span of 6 bases. Germline CDR1 SGHDN, CDR2 FVKESK. This CDR3 contains 13 residues. Written as DNA, the CDR3 is TGTGCCAGCAGCCAAGATGCGAGCTACGAGCAGTACTTC. Translation: CASSQDASYEQYF.

V gene TRBV28 combines with J gene TRBJ1-1; D gene uncertain. Between the trimmed V and J ends, which lost 3 bases and 11 bases, there was a span of 10 bases. Per germline, CDR1 MDHEN and CDR2 SYDVKM. The CDR3 is 11 residues long. CDR3 region: CASSFYPKAFF. CDR3 nucleotides: TGTGCCAGCAGTTTCTACCCGAAGGCTTTCTTT.

The chain uses TRBV11-2 and TRBJ2-5; 13 bases align to TRBD2. The junction had 8 bases not matched to a gene; V was cut back by 5 bases and J by 5 bases. CDR3 size: 16 residues. Germline CDR1 and CDR2: SGHAT and FQNNGV. The CDR3 coding sequence is TGTGCCAGCAGCCCCGGGACTAGCGGGGACGGGGAGACCCAGTACTTC. Translation gives CASSPGTSGDGETQYF.

This clone was seen more than once but under ten times. J is TRBJ1-6 and V is TRBV28; 11 nucleotides align to TRBD1. The CDR3 is 16 amino acids. Germline V lookup: CDR1 MDHEN, CDR2 SYDVKM. Germline trimming cut 5 bases from V and 8 bases from J; bases unmatched to any gene: 8. The CDR3 is CASSLQGQGAYSPLHF. The CDR3 DNA reads as TGTGCCAGCAGTCTCCAAGGACAGGGGGCATATTCACCCCTCCACTTT.

Here the CDR3 reads CASGRTGDYGYTF. DNA of the CDR3: TGTGCCAGCGGTAGGACAGGCGACTATGGCTACACCTTC. V gene TRBV7-9 combines with J gene TRBJ1-2, with 7 bases matching TRBD1. Germline CDR1 SEHNR, CDR2 FQNEAQ (reference sequence). The V gene end was trimmed by 8 bases and the J gene end by 3 bases; junction bases not matched to a gene: 6. The CDR3 contains 13 residues.

This chain uses TRBV28 with TRBJ1-5, with TRBD1 as a possible D gene (5 bases). Germline lookup yields CDR1 MDHEN and CDR2 SYDVKM. The CDR3 has 16 amino acids. V was clipped by 6 bases and J by 0 bases, with 15 bases between them. The CDR3 sequence: CASSPQEGTSNQPQHF. The CDR3 DNA reads as TGTGCCAGCAGCCCACAGGAGGGGACTAGCAATCAGCCCCAGCATTTT.

This CDR3 reads CASSLYLGDRTYEQYF. The CDR3 bases are TGTGCCAGCAGTTTATATCTCGGGGACAGAACCTACGAGCAGTACTTC. The chain uses TRBV28 and TRBJ2-7; 7 nucleotides align to TRBD1. The CDR3 is 16 residues long. Per the germline V gene, CDR1 is MDHEN and CDR2 is SYDVKM. V lost 1 base, J lost 2 bases, and 8 bases stayed unmatched.

This CDR3 reads CASSFSGDQETQYF. CDR3 DNA: TGTGCCAGCAGTTTTTCGGGGGACCAAGAGACCCAGTACTTC. The chain has TRBV28 and TRBJ2-5; possible D gene TRBD2, 6 bases. This CDR3 has 14 amino acids. Germline lookup yields CDR1 MDHEN and CDR2 SYDVKM. V shed 3 bases and J shed 0 bases, with 8 bases lying between them.

The genes are TRBV28 and TRBJ1-5; D unresolved. Germline loops: CDR1 MDHEN, CDR2 SYDVKM. The CDR3 has 13 amino acids. Trimming shortened V by 6 bases and J by 9 bases, and 15 bases separated the two germline ends. CDR3 loop: CASSPPSRRPQHF. The CDR3 DNA is TGTGCCAGCAGCCCCCCATCCCGTAGGCCCCAGCATTTT.

The chain is built from TRBV6-6 and TRBJ1-2, with TRBD1 matching 7 bases. V lost 4 bases and J lost 2; bases outside the gene matches: 4. CDR1 is MNHNY and CDR2 is SVGAGI in the germline V gene (reference sequence). The CDR3 length is 14 residues. CDR3 protein: CASSLGTANYGYTF. Here the CDR3 DNA reads TGTGCCAGCAGTTTGGGGACAGCGAACTATGGCTACACCTTC.

This clone was detected a few times. The V and J genes are TRBV27 and TRBJ1-4; weak D call: TRBD1 (6 bases). Trimming took off 0 bases at V and 6 bases at J, with 14 bases between the two ends. CDR3 length: 16 amino acids. Looked up from germline, CDR1 is MNHEY and CDR2 is SMNVEV (reference sequence). Here the CDR3 reads CASSLSADRQDEKLFF. In DNA, the CDR3 is TGTGCCAGCAGTTTATCAGCCGACAGGCAAGATGAAAAACTGTTTTTT.

The chain couples TRBV10-3 to TRBJ1-1; 11 nucleotides match TRBD1. J was trimmed by 11 bases and V by 0 bases; bases with no gene match: 2. The CDR3 extends over 13 amino acids. Germline values: CDR1 ENHRY, CDR2 SYGVKD. The CDR3 DNA reads as TGTGCCATCAGTGAGTCGCGGACAGGGGGCGCTTTCTTT. Encoded protein: CAISESRTGGAFF.

This clone was counted between two and nine times. The junction departs from the called germline gene at one end, perhaps through a read error. V and J are TRBV7-7 and TRBJ1-2; no definite D call. This CDR3 has 17 residues. Germline CDR1 SSHAT, CDR2 FNYEAQ (reference sequence). CDR3 region: CASSLAFPPQSNYGYTF. In nucleotides, the CDR3 is TGTGCTAGCAGCTTAGCGTTCCCCCCACAGTCTAACTATGGCTACACCTTC. Supplemented by reference TRBV7-7 and TRBJ1-2, the full variable domain reads GAGVSQSPRYKVTKRGQDVTLRCDPISSHATLYWYQQALGQGPEFLTYFNYEAQPDKSGLPSDRFSAERPEGSISTLTIQRTEQRDSAMYRCASSLAFPPQSNYGYTFGSGTRLTVV.

The chain recombines TRBV6-2 or TRBV6-3 with TRBJ1-2; 7 positions agree with TRBD1. The CDR3 has 15 residues. CDR1 is MNHEY and CDR2 is SVGEGT in the germline V gene. Germline trimming cut 2 bases from V and 8 bases from J; bases unmatched to any gene: 11. CDR3 protein: CASSYRRAQGYGYTF. CDR3 in DNA: TGTGCCAGCAGTTACCGTCGAGCACAGGGGTACGGCTACACCTTC.

The chain employs TRBV12-5 and TRBJ1-2; tentatively, D is TRBD1 (6 bases). The germline V and J ends were trimmed by 6 bases and 3 bases, with 14 bases remaining between them. Germline CDR1 LGHNT, CDR2 FRNRAP. This CDR3 comprises 14 residues. The chain's CDR3 is CASGRDTNHYGYTF. The DNA for the CDR3 is TGTGCTAGTGGACGGGACACTAACCACTATGGCTACACCTTC.

This sequence joins TRBV5-5 and TRBJ1-6; 7 bases map to TRBD1. Trimming took 0 bases from V and 4 from J; bases not matched to a gene: 10. The CDR3 loop spans 18 amino acids. Per germline, CDR1 SGHKS and CDR2 YYEKEE (reference sequence). The CDR3 is CASSLGRQGGPYNSPLHF. The CDR3 DNA sequence: TGTGCCAGCAGCTTGGGCCGGCAGGGGGGACCTTATAATTCACCCCTCCACTTT. Using reference TRBV5-5 and TRBJ1-6 for the parts outside the CDR3, the full variable domain is DAGVTQSPTHLIKTRGQQVTLRCSPISGHKSVSWYQQVLGQGPQFIFQYYEKEERGRGNFPDRFSARQFPNYSSELNVNALLLGDSALYLCASSLGRQGGPYNSPLHFGNGTRLTVT.

J is TRBJ1-6 and V is TRBV6-5; TRBD1 matches 10 bases. The V gene end was trimmed by 7 bases and the J gene end by 7 bases; junction bases not matched to a gene: 7. Germline V gene data show CDR1 as MNHEY and CDR2 as SVGAGI. The CDR3 spans 15 residues. CDR3 coding DNA: TGTGCCAGCACCAAGATGGGACAGGGGAATTCACCCCTCCACTTT. This encodes CASTKMGQGNSPLHF.

The rearrangement links TRBV3-1 (or the pseudogene TRBV3-2) to TRBJ2-7; 9 bases match TRBD2. This CDR3 has 14 residues. The ends lost 4 bases at V and 6 bases at J; junction bases unmatched: 7. Germline assignment: CDR1 LGHDT and CDR2 YNNKEL (reference sequence). The CDR3 DNA follows: TGTGCCAGCAGCCGCTGGGAGCGGGAGGCCGAGCAGTACTTC. This sequence encodes CASSRWEREAEQYF.

The genes are TRBV27 and TRBJ1-5, with D possibly matching TRBD1 (6 bases). Between the trimmed V and J ends, which lost 4 bases and 4 bases, there was a span of 11 bases. This CDR3 comprises 14 residues. CDR1 MNHEY and CDR2 SMNVEV come from the germline V gene (reference sequence). The CDR3 loop reads CASSYRVQNQPQHF. The CDR3 DNA follows: TGTGCCAGCAGTTACAGGGTCCAGAATCAGCCCCAGCATTTT.

This sequence joins TRBV27 and TRBJ1-2; TRBD1 agrees at 7 bases. Germline V gene lookup returns CDR1 MNHEY and CDR2 SMNVEV (reference sequence). The CDR3 extends over 11 amino acids. V shed 6 bases, J shed 12 bases, and the junction held 7 bases outside the gene matches. CDR3 sequence: CASRHRGENTF. CDR3 DNA: TGTGCCAGCAGGCACAGGGGCGAGAACACCTTC.